This entry is about one TCR beta chain. Its antigen is not identified. Sequenced by immunoSEQ multiplex PCR; TCRdb stores in-frame clones only, minus some. Here the sample spans 100,000 to 150,000 clones, around 89% being singletons. The data belong to a study of T cell responses to AZD1222 COVID-19 vaccine. The V end was cut by 5 bases, the J end by 2 bases, with 11 bases between. Germline V gene sequence: CDR1 SGHTA, CDR2 FQGNSA. The CDR3 totals 14 residues. Study conclusions and caveats: No repertoire was sampled before or during the peak T cell response, only after it. Spike-specific TCR depth and breadth grew after two AZD1222 doses. It should be noted that donors were predominantly white British and more often female, and clonal diversity was possibly underestimated. AZD1222 recipients seropositive at baseline numbered only six or seven.

J is TRBJ2-3 and V is TRBV7-2, with D perhaps TRBD1 or TRBD2 (5 bases each). This clonotype originated in an adult in good health. Material: peripheral blood, obtained on day 0 of MenACWY control vaccination. CDR3 region: CASSVGAYTDTQYF. The CDR3 bases are TGTGCCAGCAGCGTCGGGGCCTACACAGATACGCAGTATTTT.